Following are 32 T cell receptor beta chains from one sample sequenced in a study of cytomegalovirus exposure and HLA in healthy donors. TCRdb keeps only in-frame clones here, not all; method: immunoSEQ multiplex PCR. The profile shows roughly 250,000 clones, around 89% of them singletons. Sequenced input: PBMCs. The receptors here all came from a woman aged 18-35 years in good health and CMV-seronegative.

The CDR3 loop reads CSVEDRVGQPQHF. For the CDR3, the DNA is TGCAGCGTTGAAGACAGGGTAGGTCAGCCCCAGCATTTT. The chain joins TRBV29-1 to TRBJ1-5; D is possibly TRBD1 (5 bases). CDR1 and CDR2 (germline): SQVTM, ANQGSEA. Trimming removed 0 bases at V and 6 bases at J, with 9 bases between. The CDR3 sequence is 13 residues long.

The rearrangement uses TRBV19 and TRBJ2-5; TRBD2 agrees at 7 bases. The germline V gene has CDR1 LNHDA and CDR2 SQIVND (reference sequence). J was trimmed by 5 bases and V by 1 base; bases with no gene match: 10. This CDR3 comprises 16 residues. The CDR3 DNA reads TGTGCCAGTAGTATAGGAGCGGGGAGAGGAACGGAGACCCAGTACTTC. Its translation: CASSIGAGRGTETQYF.

V is TRBV30 and J is TRBJ1-5; TRBD1 matches 7 bases. V was pared by 4 bases and J by 3 bases, with 6 bases of the junction left unmatched. Germline V CDR1 and CDR2: GTSNPN, SVGIG (reference sequence). This CDR3 comprises 14 residues. This chain's CDR3 is CAWNTTGVNQPQHF. In nucleotides, the CDR3 is TGTGCCTGGAATACCACAGGGGTCAATCAGCCCCAGCATTTT.

The chain is built from TRBV18 and TRBJ2-2, with D maybe TRBD1 (6 bases). Germline V lookup: CDR1 KGHSH, CDR2 LQKENI. V was pared by 3 bases and J by 5 bases, with 10 bases between. CDR3 length: 14 residues. CDR3 nucleotides: TGTGCCAGCTCACCGGGGGCGCGGACCGGGGAGCTGTTTTTT. Protein product: CASSPGARTGELFF.

This chain connects TRBV28 to TRBJ1-2, with 9 bases that match TRBD1. CDR1 is MDHEN and CDR2 is SYDVKM in the germline V gene. The V gene end was trimmed by 7 bases and the J gene end by 4 bases; junction bases not matched to a gene: 10. The CDR3 consists of 15 residues. The CDR3 region is CASTGGGQGVYGYTF. The CDR3 DNA reads as TGTGCCAGCACCGGGGGGGGACAGGGAGTCTATGGCTACACCTTC.

The V and J genes are TRBV9 and TRBJ2-2; the D is unclear. Germline-derived CDR1 and CDR2 are SGDLS and YYNGEE. Deletions cut 4 bases from V and 3 bases from J, with 10 bases between. The CDR3 sequence is 14 residues long. The CDR3 is CASSLETHTGELFF. CDR3 in DNA: TGTGCCAGCAGCTTGGAGACTCACACCGGGGAGCTGTTTTTT.

The genes are TRBV20-1 and TRBJ2-7, with D maybe TRBD2 (6 bases). CDR1 is DFQATT and CDR2 is SNEGSKA in the germline V gene (reference sequence). This CDR3 has 10 residues. The V gene lost 5 bases and the J gene lost 7 bases, with 9 bases spanning the gap. This CDR3 reads CSAGGVEQYV. The CDR3 DNA is TGCAGTGCTGGAGGGGTGGAGCAGTACGTC.

A word on this clone: This same CDR3 is encoded by further DNA sequences in the sample. This chain uses TRBV5-8 with TRBJ2-7, with 8 bases matching TRBD1. The CDR3 extends over 13 amino acids. The V gene's germline CDR1 is SGHTS and CDR2 YDEGEE. Trimming removed 3 bases from V and 4 bases from J; junction bases left unmatched: 3. The CDR3 region is CASSSGQGYEQYV. CDR3 nucleotide sequence: TGTGCCAGCAGCTCTGGACAGGGATACGAGCAGTACGTC.

The V gene is TRBV6-5, the J gene TRBJ2-7, with 12 positions matching TRBD1. This CDR3 comprises 15 residues. Germline V gives CDR1 MNHEY, CDR2 SVGAGI. V gave up 7 bases and J gave up 7 bases; unmatched junction bases: 11. The CDR3 reads CASTLTGTGGGEQYF. CDR3 nucleotide sequence: TGTGCCAGCACTCTTACCGGGACAGGGGGCGGTGAGCAGTACTTC.

The chain uses TRBV27 and TRBJ2-2, with D maybe TRBD1 (7 bases). Germline CDR1 and CDR2: MNHEY and SMNVEV (reference sequence). There are 15 residues in the CDR3. The V gene lost 6 bases and the J gene lost 5 bases, with 16 bases spanning the gap. The CDR3 protein is CASRQGGIGTGELFF. Here the CDR3 DNA reads TGTGCCAGCAGGCAGGGGGGAATCGGGACCGGGGAGCTGTTTTTT.

The chain combines TRBV30 with TRBJ2-6; no clear D. This CDR3 region has 13 residues. Germline CDR1 and CDR2: GTSNPN and SVGIG (reference sequence). The V gene lost 2 bases and the J gene lost 7 bases, with 9 bases spanning the gap. The CDR3 is CAWSKETANVLTF. The CDR3 coding sequence is TGTGCCTGGAGTAAAGAGACAGCCAACGTCCTGACTTTC.

The V call is TRBV5-1, the J call TRBJ1-2; 7 nucleotides line up with TRBD1. The CDR3 has 14 residues. Germline values: CDR1 SGHRS, CDR2 YFSETQ. V shed 0 bases and J 8 bases; nucleotides not matched to a gene: 7. DNA of the CDR3: TGCGCCAGCAGCTTGGGGGACAGCGGAGAGGGCTACACCTTC. Its protein product is CASSLGDSGEGYTF.

The V call is TRBV30, the J call TRBJ1-2; no reliable D call. From germline, CDR1 is GTSNPN and CDR2 SVGIG (reference sequence). CDR3 size: 11 residues. V dropped 0 bases and J dropped 4 bases, with 3 bases sitting between them. CDR3 in DNA: TGTGCCTGGAGTGTACTCTATGGCTACACCTTC. It codes for CAWSVLYGYTF.

The genes are TRBV30 and TRBJ2-3, with D maybe TRBD1 (5 bases). CDR1 and CDR2 (germline): GTSNPN, SVGIG (reference sequence). Deletions cut 3 bases from V and 3 bases from J, with 10 bases between. The CDR3 has 13 residues. CDR3 loop: CAWRRGATDTQYF. The CDR3 region has the DNA TGTGCCTGGAGAAGGGGTGCGACAGATACGCAGTATTTT. Combining the CDR3 with reference TRBV30 and TRBJ2-3 gives the whole variable domain SQTIHQWPATLVQPVGSPLSLECTVEGTSNPNLYWYRQAAGRGLQLLFYSVGIGQISSEVPQNLSASRPQDRQFILSSKKLLLSDSGFYLCAWRRGATDTQYFGPGTRLTVL.

The V and J genes are TRBV6-6 and TRBJ2-5, with 9 positions matching TRBD2. The CDR3 is 16 amino acids. Trimming at V came to 4 bases and at J to 5 bases, leaving 11 bases not matched to a gene. Looked up from germline, CDR1 is MNHNY and CDR2 is SVGAGI (reference sequence). CDR3: CASSSPRGGAYETQYF. The CDR3 DNA reads TGTGCCAGCAGTTCGCCCCGCGGGGGGGCCTATGAGACCCAGTACTTC.

This chain connects TRBV7-8 to TRBJ1-1; D is perhaps TRBD1 (6 bases). Germline CDR1 SGHVS, CDR2 FQNEAQ. This CDR3 has 15 amino acids. The V gene lost 5 bases and the J gene lost 5 bases, with 18 bases spanning the gap. CDR3 sequence (DNA): TGTGCCAGCAGCCCCAGGGGCAGGGGTGATACTGAAGCTTTCTTT. Its protein is CASSPRGRGDTEAFF.

The CDR3 bases are TGTGCCAGCAGCTCGGGACACAACTCCTACAATGAGCAGTTCTTC. It encodes CASSSGHNSYNEQFF. The gene calls are TRBV5-6 and TRBJ2-1; a possible D gene is TRBD1 (6 bases). Between the trimmed V and J ends, which lost 3 bases and 0 bases, there was a span of 10 bases. Germline loops: CDR1 SGHDT, CDR2 YYEEEE. The CDR3 runs to 15 residues.

This chain uses TRBV5-1 with TRBJ1-6; 8 bases match TRBD1. This CDR3 comprises 15 residues. The V and J ends lost 6 bases and 5 bases, in that order; junction bases with no gene match: 7. Germline V gene lookup returns CDR1 SGHRS and CDR2 YFSETQ. CDR3 sequence: CASTFIQGDNSPLHF. In DNA form, the CDR3 reads TGCGCCAGCACCTTTATACAGGGGGATAATTCACCCCTCCACTTT.

DNA of the CDR3: TGTGCCAGTAGTACTAAAAGCAACACTGAAGCTTTCTTT. It yields the protein CASSTKSNTEAFF. The chain uses TRBV19 and TRBJ1-1; no firm D call. This CDR3 has 13 amino acids. Looked up from germline, CDR1 is LNHDA and CDR2 is SQIVND (reference sequence). Trimming removed 4 bases at V and 2 bases at J, with 8 bases between.

This clone has a single count. The V and J genes are TRBV28 and TRBJ2-3; 11 nucleotides align to TRBD2. Losses at the gene ends were 7 bases for V and 6 bases for J; bases not matched to a gene: 12. CDR1 and CDR2 (germline): MDHEN, SYDVKM. The CDR3 has 16 amino acids. The CDR3 region is CASNDSGGALGDTQYF. DNA for the CDR3: TGTGCCAGCAACGATAGCGGGGGGGCCTTGGGTGATACGCAGTATTTT.

This rearrangement joins TRBV28 to TRBJ1-1; possible D gene TRBD1, 6 bases. V dropped 2 bases and J dropped 9 bases, with 16 bases sitting between them. The CDR3 contains 14 residues. The V gene's germline CDR1 is MDHEN and CDR2 SYDVKM. The CDR3 region has the DNA TGTGCCAGCAGTTTAGGGGGCCTGGCTTGGAAAGCTTTCTTT. Encoded protein: CASSLGGLAWKAFF.

The chain combines TRBV4-1 with TRBJ2-7; TRBD2 might be the D (7 bases). Germline V gene lookup returns CDR1 MGHRA and CDR2 YSYEKL. The CDR3 loop spans 14 amino acids. V was pared by 2 bases and J by 1 base, with 9 bases between. Here the CDR3 reads CASSQRGGSYEQYV. In nucleotides, the CDR3 is TGCGCCAGCAGCCAAAGGGGGGGGTCCTACGAGCAGTACGTC.

Here the CDR3 reads CASSQDLTGTINANTGELFF. The CDR3 region has the DNA TGCGCCAGCAGCCAAGACCTTACCGGGACTATCAACGCGAACACCGGGGAGCTGTTTTTT. V usage is TRBV4-3 and J usage is TRBJ2-2; 7 nucleotides agree with TRBD2. From germline, CDR1 is LGHNA and CDR2 YSLEER. This CDR3 contains 20 residues. Trimming at V came to 0 bases and at J to 0 bases, leaving 13 bases not matched to a gene.

V gene TRBV2 combines with J gene TRBJ2-1; D possibly corresponds to TRBD2 (5 bases). Trimming took off 4 bases at V and 6 bases at J, with 19 bases between the two ends. The CDR3 is 16 residues long. The germline gives CDR1 SNHLY, CDR2 FYNNEI. The DNA for the CDR3 is TGTGCCAGCAGTGGACACTCGGGGTACAACGGCAATGAGCAGTTCTTC. The encoded protein is CASSGHSGYNGNEQFF.

The chain couples TRBV18 to TRBJ1-4; D ambiguous. This CDR3 has 17 amino acids. V lost 0 bases and J lost 5, with 16 bases in between. The germline gives CDR1 KGHSH, CDR2 LQKENI. Written as DNA, the CDR3 is TGTGCCAGCTCACCACCAGCCAGGTCAGAGGGAAATGAAAAACTGTTTTTT. Protein: CASSPPARSEGNEKLFF.

The J gene is TRBJ2-7, the V gene TRBV4-3; 9 bases agree with TRBD1. The V and J ends lost 0 bases and 4 bases, in that order; junction bases with no gene match: 7. The CDR3 covers 16 residues. Germline-derived CDR1 and CDR2 are LGHNA and YSLEER. The CDR3 region is CASSQEWGQGSYEQYF. CDR3 nucleotide sequence: TGCGCCAGCAGCCAAGAGTGGGGACAGGGTAGTTACGAGCAGTACTTC.

The chain joins TRBV27 to TRBJ2-1, with 10 bases lining up with TRBD2. Germline V gene sequence: CDR1 MNHEY, CDR2 SMNVEV (reference sequence). The CDR3 length is 15 residues. Losses at the gene ends were 5 bases for V and 8 bases for J; bases not matched to a gene: 9. The CDR3 is CASSIGTSGVDEQFF. The CDR3 coding sequence is TGTGCCAGCAGTATAGGAACTAGCGGGGTTGATGAGCAGTTCTTC.

The V and J genes are TRBV6-5 and TRBJ1-1; 7 bases fit TRBD1. The CDR3 length is 15 residues. CDR1 MNHEY and CDR2 SVGAGI come from the germline V gene. V lost 7 bases, J lost 1 base, and 9 bases stayed unmatched. CDR3 DNA: TGTGCCAGCACCCTAAACAGGGGAAAGAACACTGAAGCTTTCTTT. This translates into CASTLNRGKNTEAFF.

The V call is TRBV29-1, the J call TRBJ1-1, with D hard to call. Germline V lookup: CDR1 SQVTM, CDR2 ANQGSEA. This CDR3 contains 13 residues. V lost 4 bases and J 2 bases, leaving 11 bases between the germline ends. CDR3 nucleotide sequence: TGCAGCGTTGGATTCCAGGCTAACACTGAAGCTTTCTTT. The encoded protein is CSVGFQANTEAFF.

This clone has just one count. The J gene is TRBJ2-3, the V gene TRBV14; 13 positions agree with TRBD2. With 4 bases clipped from V and 1 base from J, the junction kept 5 bases outside the gene matches. Germline V gene sequence: CDR1 SGHDN, CDR2 FVKESK. This CDR3 comprises 17 residues. CDR3 protein: CASSRRTSGGGTDTQYF. The CDR3 coding sequence is TGTGCCAGCAGCCGACGGACTAGCGGGGGTGGCACAGATACGCAGTATTTT. Variable domain in full (rest from reference TRBV14 and TRBJ2-3): EAGVTQFPSHSVIEKGQTVTLRCDPISGHDNLYWYRRVMGKEIKFLLHFVKESKQDESGMPNNRFLAERTGGTYSTLKVQPAELEDSGVYFCASSRRTSGGGTDTQYFGPGTRLTVL.

The table lists this clone with a count of one. V and J are TRBV9 and TRBJ1-6; unclear D gene. There are 15 residues in the CDR3. V gave up 1 base and J gave up 5 bases, with 10 bases separating them. The V gene's germline CDR1 is SGDLS and CDR2 YYNGEE. This CDR3 reads CASSVSGSHNSPLHF. CDR3 coding DNA: TGTGCCAGCAGCGTATCCGGGAGTCATAATTCACCCCTCCACTTT.

Of note for this clone: The same CDR3 also results from other DNA sequences found in this sample. The chain carries TRBV27 and TRBJ2-3, with 13 bases identical to TRBD2. CDR1 and CDR2 (germline): MNHEY, SMNVEV (reference sequence). CDR3 length: 16 residues. V dropped 1 base and J dropped 4; count of bases not matched to a gene: 2. As DNA, the CDR3 is TGTGCCAGCAGTTTATTACTAGCGGGGGGGGCAGATACGCAGTATTTT. This encodes CASSLLLAGGADTQYF.